This TCR beta chain was identified in a study of CD4 T cells in relation to SARS-CoV-2 and coronaviruses. Repertoires were generated with immunoSEQ multiplex PCR, while TCRdb's copy carries only in-frame clones and drops some. Among tens of thousands of clones listed, around 90% were seen once. The TCR sequence derives from an adult with COVID-19. Material for sequencing was naive CD4+ T cells from PBMCs. The subset here: naive CD4+ T cells isolated by negative enrichment.

CDR3 protein: CASSRRILAAQETQYF. For the CDR3, the DNA is TGCGCCAGCAGCCGAAGAATACTAGCGGCCCAAGAGACCCAGTACTTC. This chain uses TRBV4-1 with TRBJ2-5, with 8 bases fitting TRBD2. Germline CDR1 MGHRA, CDR2 YSYEKL. The ends lost 4 bases at V and 1 base at J; junction bases unmatched: 8. This CDR3 spans 16 amino acids.